These 30 T cell receptor beta chains were sequenced from one sample in a study of CD8 T cells in ankylosing spondylitis. Study-level findings and limits: Characteristic of ankylosing spondylitis blood, it appeared, was a TCR beta motif comprising several highly homologous variants.

No antigen is known for these receptors. MiXCR was run by TCRdb on the 5' RACE reads, yielding one entry per CDR3 protein. In the table there are roughly 700,000 distinct CDR3 sequences, around 20% of which are singletons. Sequenced sample: blood, either unsorted or a sorted T cell fraction (not recorded which). These receptors came from a male donor with ankylosing spondylitis.

The sample holds a few counts of this clonotype. CDR3: CATSSATGTGHTDTQYF. The DNA of the CDR3 is TGTGCCACCAGCAGCGCCACGGGGACAGGCCACACAGATACGCAGTATTTT. The chain is built from TRBV15 and TRBJ2-3, with 8 bases lining up with TRBD1. There are 17 residues in the CDR3. Per germline, CDR1 LNHNV and CDR2 YYDKDF (reference sequence). Trimming removed 3 bases from V and 2 bases from J; junction bases left unmatched: 10.

V and J are TRBV12-3 or TRBV12-4 and TRBJ2-1; 9 bases are shared with TRBD2. The junction had 8 bases not matched to a gene; V was cut back by 6 bases and J by 5 bases. The CDR3 totals 15 residues. CDR3 DNA: TGTGCCAGCAGCCGACAGGCGGGGGGGCACAATGAGCAGTTCTTC. Residues: CASSRQAGGHNEQFF.

This clonotype was seen a handful of times. This sequence joins TRBV5-1 and TRBJ1-1; D remains unclear. Trimming removed 5 bases at V and 1 base at J, with 9 bases between. The CDR3 spans 13 residues. Germline lookup yields CDR1 SGHRS and CDR2 YFSETQ. The CDR3 is CASRVPGNTEAFF. CDR3 DNA: TGCGCCAGCAGGGTCCCAGGGAACACTGAAGCTTTCTTT. Together with reference TRBV5-1 and TRBJ1-1, the CDR3 gives the full variable domain: KAGVTQTPRYLIKTRGQQVTLSCSPISGHRSVSWYQQTPGQGLQFLFEYFSETQRNKGNFPGRFSGRQFSNSRSEMNVSTLELGDSALYLCASRVPGNTEAFFGQGTRLTVV.

This clonotype was found a few times. V usage is TRBV20-1 and J usage is TRBJ2-1; 9 bases map to TRBD2. Germline assignment: CDR1 DFQATT and CDR2 SNEGSKA (reference sequence). The CDR3 spans 14 residues. After removal of 4 bases from V and 4 bases from J, the junction contained 5 bases not matched to a gene. The CDR3 loop reads CSANLAGPYNEQFF. In DNA, the CDR3 is TGCAGTGCTAACCTAGCGGGACCATACAATGAGCAGTTCTTC.

This clonotype was recorded a few times. The rearrangement links TRBV12-3 or TRBV12-4 to TRBJ2-7; TRBD1 or TRBD2 may be the D gene (5 bases each). This CDR3 is 11 amino acids long. The V end lost 4 bases, the J end lost 7 bases, and 8 bases lay between the germline ends. CDR3: CASSWGIEQYF. The CDR3 DNA is TGTGCCAGCAGTTGGGGGATAGAGCAGTACTTC.

The CDR3 protein is CASSRTGSLYGYTF. In nucleotides, the CDR3 is TGTGCCAGCAGCCGTACAGGGTCCCTCTATGGCTACACCTTC. The chain links TRBV28 to TRBJ1-2; tentatively, D is TRBD1 (6 bases). Germline CDR1 is MDHEN and CDR2 is SYDVKM. There are 14 residues in the CDR3. Trimming removed 6 bases from V and 4 bases from J, with 15 bases in between.

The chain links TRBV7-9 to TRBJ2-5; 12 bases align to TRBD2. V shed 5 bases and J 5 bases; nucleotides not matched to a gene: 9. Looked up from germline, CDR1 is SEHNR and CDR2 is FQNEAQ (reference sequence). The CDR3 runs 16 residues. The CDR3 is CASSPRTSGEGETQYF. CDR3 DNA sequence: TGTGCCAGCAGCCCTCGGACTAGCGGGGAGGGGGAGACCCAGTACTTC. The variable domain in full, with the rest retrieved from reference TRBV7-9 and TRBJ2-5, is DTGVSQNPRHKITKRGQNVTFRCDPISEHNRLYWYRQTLGQGPEFLTYFQNEAQLEKSRLLSDRFSAERPKGSFSTLEIQRTEQGDSAMYLCASSPRTSGEGETQYFGPGTRLLVL.

The chain carries TRBV13 and TRBJ1-1; D is possibly TRBD1 (6 bases). Germline V gene data show CDR1 as PRHDT and CDR2 as FYEKMQ (reference sequence). The CDR3 has 16 residues. Trimming removed 5 bases at V and 1 base at J, with 17 bases between. CDR3 in DNA: TGTGCCAGCAGCCCAGAGGGGGTGGGGGCGAACACTGAAGCTTTCTTT. Translated, it gives CASSPEGVGANTEAFF.

In this sample, this clonotype turned up many times. The J gene is TRBJ1-1, the V gene TRBV4-1; D unclear. CDR3 length: 16 residues. CDR1 and CDR2 (germline): MGHRA, YSYEKL. V lost 4 bases, J lost 1 base, and 16 bases lay in between. In DNA form, the CDR3 reads TGCGCCAGCAGCCCTCATTTGGGGAGGCGGAACACTGAAGCTTTCTTT. Its protein is CASSPHLGRRNTEAFF.

This clonotype was seen more than once but under ten times. This chain connects TRBV11-2 to TRBJ2-2; D is undetermined. This CDR3 is 17 amino acids long. CDR1 is SGHAT and CDR2 is FQNNGV in the germline V gene. Trimming took 5 bases from V and 1 from J, leaving 17 bases between them. CDR3 sequence reads: CASSPGWAVQNTGELFF. The CDR3 coding sequence is TGTGCCAGCAGCCCTGGCTGGGCAGTACAGAACACCGGGGAGCTGTTTTTT.

This clonotype has a handful of counts. This chain links TRBV29-1 with TRBJ1-3; tentative D call: TRBD1 (6 bases). From germline, CDR1 is SQVTM and CDR2 ANQGSEA. V shed 7 bases and J shed 4 bases, with 17 bases lying between them. CDR3 length: 14 amino acids. The CDR3 DNA follows: TGCAGCGCCGGGCCCACAGGGCCAGGAAACACCATATATTTT. Translation gives CSAGPTGPGNTIYF.

The chain links TRBV27 to TRBJ2-1; TRBD2 aligns across 9 bases. Trimming cost V 2 bases and J 0 bases; bases outside gene matches: 17. The CDR3 is made up of 21 amino acids. Per the germline V gene, CDR1 is MNHEY and CDR2 is SMNVEV (reference sequence). The CDR3 bases are TGTGCCAGCAGTTTAAATTGGGCGGGAGGGTACGAACCATACTCCTACAATGAGCAGTTCTTC. This translates into CASSLNWAGGYEPYSYNEQFF.

This clonotype was detected a few times. The rearrangement uses TRBV10-2 and TRBJ2-3; D might be TRBD2 (6 bases). V shed 8 bases and J shed 0 bases, with 21 bases lying between them. The CDR3 loop spans 17 amino acids. The germline V gene encodes CDR1 WSHSY and CDR2 SAAADI. CDR3 bases: TGCGCCAGCCGGGACTCGGGGTTCGCCACTAGCACAGATACGCAGTATTTT. As protein: CASRDSGFATSTDTQYF.

This clonotype was counted between two and nine times. The chain carries TRBV11-3 and TRBJ2-1; 8 positions agree with TRBD1. The CDR3 contains 15 residues. V dropped 1 base and J dropped 4; count of bases not matched to a gene: 3. CDR1 is SGHNT, CDR2 YENEEA, per germline. The CDR3 sequence is CASSLGTGYYNEQFF. In nucleotides, the CDR3 is TGTGCCAGCAGCTTAGGGACAGGGTATTACAATGAGCAGTTCTTC.

The chain recombines TRBV9 with TRBJ2-5; TRBD2 matches 10 bases. V dropped 3 bases and J dropped 5; count of bases not matched to a gene: 10. Germline assignment: CDR1 SGDLS and CDR2 YYNGEE. This CDR3 region has 16 residues. CDR3 nucleotide sequence: TGTGCCAGCAGCGGTGGAGTAGCGGGAGGCCTTGAGACCCAGTACTTC. Its translation: CASSGGVAGGLETQYF.

The table lists this clonotype with a few counts. The J gene is TRBJ2-7, the V gene TRBV29-1; D is unclear. Trimming shortened V by 4 bases and J by 2 bases, and 9 bases separated the two germline ends. Germline V gene sequence: CDR1 SQVTM, CDR2 ANQGSEA. The length of the CDR3 is 12 residues. The CDR3 nucleotides are TGCAGCGTTGTTGTCGGAACCTACGAGCAGTACTTC. Encoded protein: CSVVVGTYEQYF.

This clonotype was detected a few times. The chain joins TRBV12-3 or TRBV12-4 to TRBJ2-7; no definite D call. V lost 5 bases and J 6 bases, leaving 11 bases between the germline ends. The CDR3 spans 12 residues. The chain's CDR3 is CASSPNYVEQYF. The CDR3 bases are TGTGCCAGCAGTCCTAATTACGTCGAGCAGTACTTC.

At least ten counts were recorded for this clonotype. The rearrangement uses TRBV12-3 or TRBV12-4 and TRBJ2-7; 9 positions match TRBD1. The CDR3 contains 14 residues. Trimming took 6 bases from V and 6 from J; bases not matched to a gene: 9. CDR3 sequence: CASRYGTGPGEQYF. CDR3 in DNA: TGTGCCAGCAGATATGGGACAGGGCCCGGCGAGCAGTACTTC.

This clonotype occurred a few times. The chain has TRBV4-2 and TRBJ2-1; D unresolved. Germline-derived CDR1 and CDR2 are LGHNA and YNFKEQ. The CDR3 runs to 13 residues. The ends were cut back, 1 base at V and 8 bases at J, with 9 bases in the middle. CDR3 loop: CASSQAPTDEQFF. The CDR3 DNA follows: TGTGCCAGCAGCCAAGCGCCGACGGATGAGCAGTTCTTC.

In this sample, this clonotype turned up many times. The rearrangement links TRBV7-9 to TRBJ1-1, with D tentatively TRBD1 (5 bases). The CDR3 totals 13 residues. Deletions cut 6 bases from V and 1 base from J, with 9 bases between. Germline V gene data show CDR1 as SEHNR and CDR2 as FQNEAQ (reference sequence). CDR3 in amino acids: CASRETANTEAFF. CDR3 bases: TGTGCCAGCAGGGAGACAGCGAACACTGAAGCTTTCTTT. Full variable domain (outside the CDR3, taken from reference TRBV7-9 and TRBJ1-1): DTGVSQNPRHKITKRGQNVTFRCDPISEHNRLYWYRQTLGQGPEFLTYFQNEAQLEKSRLLSDRFSAERPKGSFSTLEIQRTEQGDSAMYLCASRETANTEAFFGQGTRLTVV.

This clonotype was picked up many times. The genes are TRBV4-3 and TRBJ1-5; TRBD1 might be the D (5 bases). The CDR3 length is 15 residues. Trimming took 0 bases from V and 4 from J, leaving 10 bases between them. From germline, CDR1 is LGHNA and CDR2 YSLEER. The CDR3 nucleotides read TGCGCCAGCAGCCAAGACCGGGACCTTAATCAGCCCCAGCATTTT. Its translation is CASSQDRDLNQPQHF.

The gene calls are TRBV7-2 and TRBJ2-5, with D unresolved. The V end was cut by 3 bases, the J end by 6 bases, with 8 bases between. The CDR3 totals 12 residues. Germline-derived CDR1 and CDR2 are SGHTA and FQGNSA. DNA for the CDR3: TGTGCCAGCAGCTTTCCGGTCCAGACCCAGTACTTC. Translating gives CASSFPVQTQYF.

This clonotype came up a few times. The chain has TRBV12-3 or TRBV12-4 and TRBJ2-2; no firm D call. The germline V and J ends were trimmed by 7 bases and 4 bases, with 25 bases remaining between them. CDR3 length: 18 residues. CDR3 in DNA: TGTGCCAGCACCGGCGGATGGTTTGTTGGGTATAGCACCGGGGAGCTGTTTTTT. This sequence encodes CASTGGWFVGYSTGELFF.

This clonotype was recorded at least ten times. This rearrangement joins TRBV12-3 or TRBV12-4 to TRBJ1-5, with TRBD1 as a possible D gene (6 bases). This CDR3 is 14 amino acids long. The V and J ends lost 5 bases and 1 base respectively, with 9 bases between them. This chain's CDR3 is CASSLGQSNQPQHF. The DNA for the CDR3 is TGTGCCAGCAGTCTAGGACAGAGCAATCAGCCCCAGCATTTT.

The chain employs TRBV5-1 and TRBJ2-7; D gene ambiguous. V lost 3 bases to trimming and J lost 7 bases, with 17 bases between them. The germline gives CDR1 SGHRS, CDR2 YFSETQ. The CDR3 length is 14 residues. The CDR3 here is CASSSTGNLGEQYF. In DNA, the CDR3 is TGCGCCAGCAGCTCGACTGGGAATTTGGGGGAGCAGTACTTC.

In this sample, this clonotype turned up a few times. CDR3 bases: TGTGCCAGCAGTTACTCCGAGGGGGGGGAGCTGTTTTTT. This gives the protein CASSYSEGGELFF. The J gene is TRBJ2-2, the V gene TRBV6-6; either TRBD1 or TRBD2 may fit D (5 bases each). Germline CDR1 is MNHNY and CDR2 is SVGAGI (reference sequence). The V and J ends lost 0 bases and 8 bases respectively, with 7 bases between them. CDR3 size: 13 residues.

The chain couples TRBV28 to TRBJ1-5, with D unclear. Germline lookup yields CDR1 MDHEN and CDR2 SYDVKM. CDR3 length: 15 residues. Deletions cut 5 bases from V and 3 bases from J, with 14 bases between. The CDR3 bases are TGTGCCAGCAGTCCTCTGGGCAGCACCAATCAGCCCCAGCATTTT. This codes for CASSPLGSTNQPQHF.

There are a few counts of this clonotype. The J gene is TRBJ2-1, the V gene TRBV28, with 11 bases matching TRBD2. CDR1 and CDR2 (germline): MDHEN, SYDVKM. J lost 3 bases, V lost 3 bases, and 7 bases had no gene match. The CDR3 consists of 17 residues. The CDR3 protein is CASSFRLLAGGYNEQFF. Here the CDR3 DNA reads TGTGCCAGCAGTTTTCGGCTGCTAGCGGGAGGCTACAATGAGCAGTTCTTC.

Only a few counts were recorded for this clonotype. V usage is TRBV7-9 and J usage is TRBJ2-1, with D uncertain. This CDR3 has 12 residues. The germline gives CDR1 SEHNR, CDR2 FQNEAQ (reference sequence). V lost 5 bases, J lost 8 bases, and 10 bases lay in between. CDR3 DNA: TGTGCCAGCAGCCCCCAGGTGCATGAGCAGTTCTTC. Amino acid sequence: CASSPQVHEQFF.

This clonotype showed up just a few times. This rearrangement joins TRBV29-1 to TRBJ1-2; D gene uncertain. The ends were cut back, 0 bases at V and 2 bases at J, with 7 bases in the middle. The CDR3 consists of 13 residues. Germline CDR1 SQVTM, CDR2 ANQGSEA. The CDR3: CSVEDRRNYGYTF. The CDR3, as DNA: TGCAGCGTTGAAGATAGGCGGAACTATGGCTACACCTTC.